This T cell receptor (beta chain) comes out of a study of naive and memory T cell subsets. General study findings and limits: Activation and differentiation may alter RNA-based TCR counts. Between naive and memory subsets, TCR abundance power law exponents differed. Possibly reflecting memory cells re-expressing CD45RA, a few larger clonotypes occurred in naive repertoires, especially CD8.

The CDR3 length is 12 residues. Germline CDR1 reads MDHEN; CDR2 reads SYDVKM. Trimming left V 11 bases short and J 0 bases short, with 11 bases between. As regards this clonotype: The antigen is not known.

An equimolar mix of two oligonucleotides served as the beta constant-region primer for TRBC1 and TRBC2. Nested alpha and beta constant-region primers with the SP2 primer drove four PCR rounds on ligated cDNA. TCRdb used MiXCR to reprocess the UMI-ligation and nested PCR reads, holding one entry per CDR3 protein. The data show 120,000 to 150,000 distinct CDR3 sequences, under 25% seen once. The J gene is TRBJ2-7, the V gene TRBV28; D ambiguous. The sequencing sample was made of naive CD8+ T cells from blood. The clonotype originates from a human donor in good health. The CDR3 here is CASQRSSYEQYF. CDR3 nucleotide sequence: TGTGCCTCCCAGAGGAGCTCCTACGAGCAGTACTTC.